Listed here are 10 T cell receptor beta chains from one sample, sequenced in a study of T cell changes during pregnancy in multiple sclerosis. Clones were sequenced by immunoSEQ multiplex PCR, and TCRdb holds only the in-frame ones, with some missing. The repertoire holds some 31,000 clones, with 91% as singletons. The material was CD8+ T cells from peripheral blood mononuclear cells, obtained in the second trimester of pregnancy. The receptor set was obtained from a female donor in good health, enrolled as a control in a pregnancy study.

This clone occurred once. Other nucleotide sequences from this sample produce the same CDR3. The rearrangement uses TRBV11-2 and TRBJ2-7, with D perhaps TRBD2 (7 bases). In germline, CDR1 is SGHAT, CDR2 FQNNGV. V was clipped by 5 bases and J by 0 bases, with 11 bases between them. CDR3 length: 14 residues. The CDR3 DNA is TGTGCCAGCAGCCTAGGGGGGGGCTCCTACGAGCAGTACTTC. Its translation is CASSLGGGSYEQYF.

This clone turned up a few times. The V and J genes are TRBV6-1 and TRBJ1-6; no clear D gene. Germline V gives CDR1 MNHNS, CDR2 SASEGT. Trimming stripped 0 bases from V and 5 bases from J, with 5 bases between. CDR3 length: 14 amino acids. The CDR3 reads CASSEAEDNSPLHF. Written as DNA, the CDR3 is TGTGCCAGCAGTGAAGCGGAGGATAATTCACCCCTCCACTTT.

The V gene is TRBV5-6, the J gene TRBJ1-1; possible D gene TRBD1, 5 bases. Germline CDR1 reads SGHDT; CDR2 reads YYEEEE. With 0 bases removed from V and 3 bases from J, the gap between germline ends came to 9 bases. The CDR3 consists of 14 residues. CDR3 DNA sequence: TGTGCCAGCAGCTTGGCTAGGGGCCACACTGAAGCTTTCTTT. This encodes CASSLARGHTEAFF.

CDR3 sequence (DNA): TGTGCCAGCAGCCCCCGGGACAGGGGGCGTAAATATGGCTACACCTTC. Translated: CASSPRDRGRKYGYTF. This sequence joins TRBV7-8 and TRBJ1-2; 12 nucleotides line up with TRBD1. Germline CDR1 is SGHVS and CDR2 is FQNEAQ. After removal of 5 bases from V and 5 bases from J, the junction contained 9 bases not matched to a gene. The CDR3 is made up of 16 amino acids.

This chain uses TRBV4-3 with TRBJ2-5; TRBD2 aligns across 9 bases. There are 15 residues in the CDR3. V was pared by 3 bases and J by 4 bases, with 6 bases of the junction left unmatched. Germline CDR1 is LGHNA and CDR2 is YSLEER. Written as DNA, the CDR3 is TGCGCCAGCAGCCAGAGCGGGGGGCAAGGAGAGACCCAGTACTTC. Translation gives CASSQSGGQGETQYF.

This chain connects TRBV5-1 to TRBJ1-2; 7 bases align to TRBD1. Germline V gives CDR1 SGHRS, CDR2 YFSETQ. Trimming took 5 bases from V and 6 from J; bases not matched to a gene: 10. The CDR3 consists of 14 residues. CDR3 sequence (DNA): TGCGCCAGCAGAGAAGGGGGCGCCGGGAATGGCTACACCTTC. It specifies CASREGGAGNGYTF.

V is TRBV9 and J is TRBJ1-2; TRBD1 matches 8 bases. V shed 0 bases, J shed 8 bases, and the junction held 18 bases outside the gene matches. The CDR3 sequence is 18 residues long. Germline V CDR1 and CDR2: SGDLS, YYNGEE. DNA of the CDR3: TGTGCCAGCAGCGTAGCCCAGGGGGCGCCCCGGGGATCGGAAGGCTACACCTTC. It codes for CASSVAQGAPRGSEGYTF.

CDR3 coding DNA: TGTGCCAGTAGGGGCAAGTACTCCTACGAGCAGTACTTC. The encoded protein is CASRGKYSYEQYF. The V and J genes are TRBV2 and TRBJ2-7, with D tentatively TRBD1 (5 bases). Germline V CDR1 and CDR2: SNHLY, FYNNEI. V shed 9 bases and J shed 0 bases, with 12 bases lying between them. The CDR3 spans 13 residues.

V gene TRBV4-2 combines with J gene TRBJ1-2; 12 bases agree with TRBD1. With 1 base clipped from V and 6 bases from J, the junction kept 3 bases outside the gene matches. Looked up from germline, CDR1 is LGHNA and CDR2 is YNFKEQ. CDR3 length: 15 amino acids. CDR3 in DNA: TGTGCCAGCAGCCAAGTGGGACAGGGGGCTGATGGCTACACCTTC. Protein: CASSQVGQGADGYTF.

The chain combines TRBV19 with TRBJ2-7, with D hard to call. The ends were cut back, 5 bases at V and 4 bases at J, with 12 bases in the middle. Germline CDR1 reads LNHDA; CDR2 reads SQIVND (reference sequence). This CDR3 region has 13 residues. For the CDR3, the DNA is TGTGCCAGTAGTCCCGGCGGAAGGTACGAGCAGTACTTC. Translation gives CASSPGGRYEQYF.